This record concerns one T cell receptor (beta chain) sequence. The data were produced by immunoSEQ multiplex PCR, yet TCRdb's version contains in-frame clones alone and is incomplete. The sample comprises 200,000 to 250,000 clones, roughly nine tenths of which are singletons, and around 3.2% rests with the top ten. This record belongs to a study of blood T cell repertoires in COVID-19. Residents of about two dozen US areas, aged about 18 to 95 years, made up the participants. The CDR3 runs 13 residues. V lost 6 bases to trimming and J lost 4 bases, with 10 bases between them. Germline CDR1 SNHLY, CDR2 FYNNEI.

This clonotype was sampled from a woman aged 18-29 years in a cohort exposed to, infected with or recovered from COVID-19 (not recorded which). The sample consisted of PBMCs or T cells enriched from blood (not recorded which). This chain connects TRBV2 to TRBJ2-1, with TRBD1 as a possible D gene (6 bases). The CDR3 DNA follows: TGTGCCAGCAGGGACGGACAGTACAATGAGCAGTTCTTC. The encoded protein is CASRDGQYNEQFF.